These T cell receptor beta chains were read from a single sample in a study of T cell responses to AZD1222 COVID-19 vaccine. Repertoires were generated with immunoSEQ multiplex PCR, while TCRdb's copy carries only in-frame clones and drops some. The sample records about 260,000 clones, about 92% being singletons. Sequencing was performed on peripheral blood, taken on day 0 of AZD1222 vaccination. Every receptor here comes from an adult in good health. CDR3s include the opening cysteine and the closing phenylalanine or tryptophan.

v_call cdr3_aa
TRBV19 CASSILGRGREKLFF
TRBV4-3 CASSPRTSFHEQYF
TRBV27 CASSTTPSSRVEGQYF
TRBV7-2 CASSADGPIEKLFF
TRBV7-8 CASSPIRDRVQETQYF
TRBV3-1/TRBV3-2 CASSQDGTSYNEQFF
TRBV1 CTSSRRGYRQSKQFF
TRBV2 CASSESGANTIYF
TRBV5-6 CASSLVGFYEAFF
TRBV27 CASSLRPPSGGMAYEQYF
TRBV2 CASSLTGSWDYGYTF
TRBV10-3 CAISHGYEQYF
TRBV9 CASSVKQLATDTQYF
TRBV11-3 CANGRPLRGYTF
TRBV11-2 CASTTSGGEQFF
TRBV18 CASSLGGTGVVRSNQPQHF
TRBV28 CASSPLREAFF
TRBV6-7 CAEKPKRTGDQPQHF
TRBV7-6 CASSGQPGLANEKLFF
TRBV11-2 CASRPPGNTIYF
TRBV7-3 CASSWGTGELFF
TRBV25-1 CASSPGPSNQPQHF
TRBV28 CASSGGLADQLYEQYF
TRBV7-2 CASSHNSGASGNTIYF